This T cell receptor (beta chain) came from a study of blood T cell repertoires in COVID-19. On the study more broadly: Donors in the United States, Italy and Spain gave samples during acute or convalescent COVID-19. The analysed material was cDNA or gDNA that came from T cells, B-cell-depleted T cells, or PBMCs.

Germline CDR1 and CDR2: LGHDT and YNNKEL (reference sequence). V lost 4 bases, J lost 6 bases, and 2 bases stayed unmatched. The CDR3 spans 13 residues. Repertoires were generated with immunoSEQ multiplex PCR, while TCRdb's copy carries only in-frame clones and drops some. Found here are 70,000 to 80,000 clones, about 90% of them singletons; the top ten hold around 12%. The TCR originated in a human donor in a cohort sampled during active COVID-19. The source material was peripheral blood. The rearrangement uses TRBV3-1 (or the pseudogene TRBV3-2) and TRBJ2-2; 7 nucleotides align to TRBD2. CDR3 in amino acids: CASSLRGAGELFF. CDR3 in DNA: TGTGCCAGCAGCCTTCGGGGGGCCGGGGAGCTGTTTTTT.